This entry lists 9 T cell receptor beta chains sequenced from one sample in a study of identical twins. In TCRdb, the 5' RACE reads were re-called with MiXCR into one record per CDR3 protein. Here the sample spans 500,000 to 550,000 distinct CDR3 sequences, around 20% being singletons. The sample was also linked to a second study, of yellow fever vaccine responses in identical twins.

The source material was CD4+ T cells sorted from blood. The receptors shown here come from a woman aged 18-29 years in good health.

This clonotype was seen a handful of times. The rearrangement links TRBV5-1 to TRBJ2-1; D perhaps matches TRBD2 (5 bases). The CDR3 runs 14 residues. V gave up 0 bases and J gave up 3 bases, with 7 bases separating them. Germline V lookup: CDR1 SGHRS, CDR2 YFSETQ. CDR3 region: CASSLGENYNEQFF. The CDR3 DNA follows: TGCGCCAGCAGCTTGGGGGAGAACTACAATGAGCAGTTCTTC.

V usage is TRBV19 and J usage is TRBJ2-2; tentatively, D is TRBD1 or TRBD2 (5 bases each). Trimming shortened V by 7 bases and J by 2 bases, and 11 bases separated the two germline ends. Per germline, CDR1 LNHDA and CDR2 SQIVND (reference sequence). CDR3 size: 14 residues. Written as DNA, the CDR3 is TGTGCCAGTACCATGGGACCTAACACCGGGGAGCTGTTTTTT. Its protein product is CASTMGPNTGELFF.

This clonotype occurred a few times. The chain has TRBV7-9 and TRBJ2-2; TRBD1 matches at 8 bases. The CDR3 consists of 16 residues. V lost 11 bases and J lost 7; bases outside the gene matches: 18. CDR1 and CDR2 from the germline V gene are SEHNR and FQNEAQ (reference sequence). The CDR3 is CAPISLGQGASGELFF. The CDR3 DNA reads as TGTGCCCCTATCTCCCTGGGGCAGGGGGCGAGCGGGGAGCTGTTTTTT.

V usage is TRBV6-1 and J usage is TRBJ2-3, with D perhaps matching TRBD1 or TRBD2 (5 bases each). This CDR3 contains 14 residues. Germline CDR1 and CDR2: MNHNS and SASEGT. Trimming removed 6 bases from V and 0 bases from J, with 10 bases in between. In DNA, the CDR3 is TGTGCCAGCAGAGGGACCCTTAGCACAGATACGCAGTATTTT. Its translation: CASRGTLSTDTQYF.

The chain combines TRBV4-1 with TRBJ2-1; 8 bases agree with TRBD2. Losses at the gene ends were 0 bases for V and 10 bases for J; bases not matched to a gene: 11. The CDR3 totals 16 residues. The germline CDR1 and CDR2 sequences are MGHRA and YSYEKL. The CDR3 bases are TGCGCCAGCAGCCAAGATCCGCGCGGGGGGCCGACGGAGCAGTTCTTC. Translation: CASSQDPRGGPTEQFF.

This clonotype was recorded many times. CDR3 bases: TGTGCCAGCAGTTTCGGTCCCAATCAGCCCCAGCATTTT. This codes for CASSFGPNQPQHF. V is TRBV12-3 or TRBV12-4 and J is TRBJ1-5, with D unresolved. The CDR3 consists of 13 residues. V lost 3 bases and J lost 3, with 6 bases in between.

The chain employs TRBV3-1 and TRBJ2-2, with D unresolved. The CDR3 totals 17 residues. CDR1 and CDR2 from the germline V gene are LGHDT and YNNKEL (reference sequence). The V gene lost 0 bases and the J gene lost 0 bases, with 11 bases spanning the gap. This chain's CDR3 is CASSQDFGSPNTGELFF. CDR3 coding DNA: TGTGCCAGCAGCCAAGATTTCGGAAGCCCGAACACCGGGGAGCTGTTTTTT. The whole variable domain, filled in from reference TRBV3-1 and TRBJ2-2, reads DTAVSQTPKYLVTQMGNDKSIKCEQNLGHDTMYWYKQDSKKFLKIMFSYNNKELIINETVPNRFSPKSPDKAHLNLHINSLELGDSAVYFCASSQDFGSPNTGELFFGEGSRLTVL.

The chain has TRBV20-1 and TRBJ2-5; D is possibly TRBD1 or TRBD2 (5 bases each). Between the trimmed V and J ends, which lost 3 bases and 5 bases, there was a span of 13 bases. Germline V gives CDR1 DFQATT, CDR2 SNEGSKA (reference sequence). The CDR3 has 13 residues. CDR3: CSARGTPVETQYF. As DNA, the CDR3 is TGCAGTGCTAGGGGGACCCCCGTCGAGACCCAGTACTTC.

The rearrangement joins TRBV2 to TRBJ2-2; 8 nucleotides agree with TRBD1. The CDR3 is 16 amino acids. From germline, CDR1 is SNHLY and CDR2 FYNNEI. J was trimmed by 0 bases and V by 6 bases; bases with no gene match: 6. The CDR3 DNA reads as TGTGCCAGCAGCGAACAGGGGGTATCGAACACCGGGGAGCTGTTTTTT. Translating it yields CASSEQGVSNTGELFF.